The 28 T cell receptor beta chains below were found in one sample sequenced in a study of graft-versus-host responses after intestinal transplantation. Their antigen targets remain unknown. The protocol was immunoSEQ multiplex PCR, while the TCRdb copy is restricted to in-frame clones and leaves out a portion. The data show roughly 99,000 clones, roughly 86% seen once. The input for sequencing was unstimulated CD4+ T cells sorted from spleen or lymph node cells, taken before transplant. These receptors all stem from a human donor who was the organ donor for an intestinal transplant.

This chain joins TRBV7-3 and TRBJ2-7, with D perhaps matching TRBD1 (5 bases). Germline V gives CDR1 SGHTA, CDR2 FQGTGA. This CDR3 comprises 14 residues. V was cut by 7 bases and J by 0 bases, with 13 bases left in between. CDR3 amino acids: CASKETEHSYEQYF. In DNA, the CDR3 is TGTGCCAGCAAGGAGACAGAGCACTCCTACGAGCAGTACTTC.

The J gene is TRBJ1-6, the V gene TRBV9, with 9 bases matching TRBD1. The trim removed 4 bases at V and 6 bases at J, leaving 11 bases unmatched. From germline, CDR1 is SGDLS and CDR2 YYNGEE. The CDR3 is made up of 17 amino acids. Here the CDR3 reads CASSSSGTGTINSPLHF. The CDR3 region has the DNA TGTGCCAGCAGCTCTAGCGGGACAGGGACAATTAATTCACCCCTCCACTTT.

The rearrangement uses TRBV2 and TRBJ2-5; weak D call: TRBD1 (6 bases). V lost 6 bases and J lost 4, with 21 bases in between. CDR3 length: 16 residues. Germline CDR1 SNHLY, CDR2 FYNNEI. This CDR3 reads CASSRGKGPFVETQYF. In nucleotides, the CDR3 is TGTGCCAGCAGCAGGGGTAAGGGTCCTTTCGTAGAGACCCAGTACTTC.

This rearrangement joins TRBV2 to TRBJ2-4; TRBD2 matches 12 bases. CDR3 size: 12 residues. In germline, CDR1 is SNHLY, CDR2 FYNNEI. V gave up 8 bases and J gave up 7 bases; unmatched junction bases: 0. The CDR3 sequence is CASGTSGNIQYF. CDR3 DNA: TGTGCCAGCGGGACTAGCGGGAACATTCAGTACTTC.

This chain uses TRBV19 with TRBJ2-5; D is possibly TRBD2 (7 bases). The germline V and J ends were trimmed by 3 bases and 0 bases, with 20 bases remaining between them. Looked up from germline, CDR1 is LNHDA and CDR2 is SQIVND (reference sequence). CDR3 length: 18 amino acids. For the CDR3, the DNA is TGTGCCAGTAGTATGGGGGGGGGCCCCAATAAGTACCAAGAGACCCAGTACTTC. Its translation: CASSMGGGPNKYQETQYF.

The CDR3 coding sequence is TGTGCCAGCAGCCGCCGGAGCGGGAGGATAACAGATACGCAGTATTTT. Translating gives CASSRRSGRITDTQYF. The chain combines TRBV5-4 with TRBJ2-3, with 9 bases matching TRBD2. The CDR3 extends over 16 amino acids. Looked up from germline, CDR1 is SGHNT and CDR2 is YYREEE (reference sequence). V lost 4 bases, J lost 3 bases, and 9 bases stayed unmatched.

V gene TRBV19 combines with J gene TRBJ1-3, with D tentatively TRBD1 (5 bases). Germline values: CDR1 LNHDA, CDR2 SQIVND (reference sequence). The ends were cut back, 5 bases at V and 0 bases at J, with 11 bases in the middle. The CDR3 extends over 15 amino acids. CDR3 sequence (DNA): TGTGCCAGTAGTGCACACAGGAGCTCTGGAAACACCATATATTTT. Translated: CASSAHRSSGNTIYF.

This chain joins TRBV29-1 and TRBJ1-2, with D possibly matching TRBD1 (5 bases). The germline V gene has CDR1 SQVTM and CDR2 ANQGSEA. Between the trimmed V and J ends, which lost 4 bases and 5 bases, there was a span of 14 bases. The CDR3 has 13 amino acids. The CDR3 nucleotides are TGCAGCGTTGGTTCGGGGGAGGCGTATGGCTACACCTTC. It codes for CSVGSGEAYGYTF.

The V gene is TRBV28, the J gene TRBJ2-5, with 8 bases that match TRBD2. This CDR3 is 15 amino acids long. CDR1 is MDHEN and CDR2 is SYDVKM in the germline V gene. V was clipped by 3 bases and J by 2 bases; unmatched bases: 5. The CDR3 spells CASSFPGGRQETQYF. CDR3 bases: TGTGCCAGCAGTTTTCCGGGGGGGCGGCAAGAGACCCAGTACTTC.

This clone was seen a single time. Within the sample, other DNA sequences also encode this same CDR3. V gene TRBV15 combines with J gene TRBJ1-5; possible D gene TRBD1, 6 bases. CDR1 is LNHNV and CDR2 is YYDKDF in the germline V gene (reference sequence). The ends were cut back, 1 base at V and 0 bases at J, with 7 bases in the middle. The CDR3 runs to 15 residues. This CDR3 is CATSRGTDSNQPQHF. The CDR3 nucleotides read TGTGCCACCAGCAGAGGGACAGATAGCAATCAGCCCCAGCATTTT.

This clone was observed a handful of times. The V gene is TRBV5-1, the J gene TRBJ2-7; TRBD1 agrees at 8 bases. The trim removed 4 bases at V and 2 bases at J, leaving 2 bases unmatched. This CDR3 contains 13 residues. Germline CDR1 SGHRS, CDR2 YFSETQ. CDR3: CASSPDRAYEQYF. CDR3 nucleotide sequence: TGCGCCAGCAGCCCGGACAGGGCCTACGAGCAGTACTTC.

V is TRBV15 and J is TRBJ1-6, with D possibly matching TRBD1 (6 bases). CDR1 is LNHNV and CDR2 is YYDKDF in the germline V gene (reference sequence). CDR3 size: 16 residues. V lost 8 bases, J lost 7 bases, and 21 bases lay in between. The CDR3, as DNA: TGTGCCACCTCTCTTGCTTGGGGGGCACAGAATTCACCCCTCCACTTT. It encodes CATSLAWGAQNSPLHF.

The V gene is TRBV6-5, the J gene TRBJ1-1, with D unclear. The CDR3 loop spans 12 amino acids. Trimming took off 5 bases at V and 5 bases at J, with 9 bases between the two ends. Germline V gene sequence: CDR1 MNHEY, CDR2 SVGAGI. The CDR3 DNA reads TGTGCCAGCAGTGTAGGAGGGACTGAAGCTTTCTTT. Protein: CASSVGGTEAFF.

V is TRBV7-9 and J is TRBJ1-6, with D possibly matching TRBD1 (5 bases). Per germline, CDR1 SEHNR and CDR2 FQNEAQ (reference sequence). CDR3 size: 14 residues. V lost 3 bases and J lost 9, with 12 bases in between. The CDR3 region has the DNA TGTGCCAGCAGCTTGATGCAGGGAAGTTCACCCCTCCACTTT. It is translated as CASSLMQGSSPLHF.

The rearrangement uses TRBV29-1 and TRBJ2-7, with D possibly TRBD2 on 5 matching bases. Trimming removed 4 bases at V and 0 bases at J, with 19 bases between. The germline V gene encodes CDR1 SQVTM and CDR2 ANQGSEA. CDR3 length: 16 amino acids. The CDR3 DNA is TGCAGCGTTGTCCCCCACGGAGCGGTTAGCTCCTACGAGCAGTACTTC. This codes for CSVVPHGAVSSYEQYF.

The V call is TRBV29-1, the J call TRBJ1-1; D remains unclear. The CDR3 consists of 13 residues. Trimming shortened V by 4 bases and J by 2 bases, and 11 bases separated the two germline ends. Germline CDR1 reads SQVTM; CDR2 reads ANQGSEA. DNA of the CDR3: TGCAGCGTTGTTCTACGATCCAACACTGAAGCTTTCTTT. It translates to CSVVLRSNTEAFF.

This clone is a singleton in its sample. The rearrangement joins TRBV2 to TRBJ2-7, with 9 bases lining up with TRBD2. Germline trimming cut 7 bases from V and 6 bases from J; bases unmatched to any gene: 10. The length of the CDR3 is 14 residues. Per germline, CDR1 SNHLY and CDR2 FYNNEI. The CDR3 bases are TGTGCCAGCAACATAATGGGGACTAGCCCCGAGCAGTACTTC. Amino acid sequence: CASNIMGTSPEQYF.

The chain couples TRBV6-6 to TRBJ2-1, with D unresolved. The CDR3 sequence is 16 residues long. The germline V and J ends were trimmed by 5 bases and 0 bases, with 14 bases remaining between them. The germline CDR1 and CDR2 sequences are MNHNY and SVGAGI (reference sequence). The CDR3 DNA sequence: TGTGCCAGCAGTCTTTATCTAGACCCCTCCTACAATGAGCAGTTCTTC. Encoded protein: CASSLYLDPSYNEQFF.

The CDR3 region has the DNA TGTGCCAGCAGCTTATACATTCAGGGAGCCGGGGAGCTGTTTTTT. Protein product: CASSLYIQGAGELFF. The V and J genes are TRBV11-2 and TRBJ2-2, with D perhaps being TRBD1 or TRBD2 (5 bases each). The CDR3 sequence is 15 residues long. Germline CDR1 reads SGHAT; CDR2 reads FQNNGV. V was cut by 2 bases and J by 6 bases, with 13 bases left in between.

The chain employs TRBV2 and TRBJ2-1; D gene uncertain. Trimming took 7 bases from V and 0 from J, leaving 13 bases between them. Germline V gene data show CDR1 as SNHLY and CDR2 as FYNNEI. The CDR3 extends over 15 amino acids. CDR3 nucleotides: TGTGCCAGCATGATTCGCGAGAGCTCCTACAATGAGCAGTTCTTC. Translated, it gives CASMIRESSYNEQFF.

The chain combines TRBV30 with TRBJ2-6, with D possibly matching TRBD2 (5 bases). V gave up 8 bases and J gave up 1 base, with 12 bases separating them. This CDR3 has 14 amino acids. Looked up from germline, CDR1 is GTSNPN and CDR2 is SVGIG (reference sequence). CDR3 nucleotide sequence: TGTGCCCGCAAAGGAGGATCTGGGGCCAACGTCCTGACTTTC. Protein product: CARKGGSGANVLTF.

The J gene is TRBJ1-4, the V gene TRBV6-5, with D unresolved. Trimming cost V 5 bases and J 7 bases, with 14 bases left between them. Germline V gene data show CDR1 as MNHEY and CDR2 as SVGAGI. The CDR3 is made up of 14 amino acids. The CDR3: CASSTGWGSEKLFF. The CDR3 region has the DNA TGTGCCAGCAGTACCGGATGGGGTTCTGAAAAACTGTTTTTT.

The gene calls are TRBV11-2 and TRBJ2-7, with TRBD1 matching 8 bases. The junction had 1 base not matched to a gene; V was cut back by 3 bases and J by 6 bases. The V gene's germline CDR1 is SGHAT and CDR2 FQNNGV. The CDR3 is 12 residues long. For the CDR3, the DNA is TGTGCCAGCAGCTTGACAGGGGCCGAGCAGTACTTC. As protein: CASSLTGAEQYF. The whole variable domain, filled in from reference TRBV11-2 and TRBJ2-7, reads EAGVAQSPRYKIIEKRQSVAFWCNPISGHATLYWYQQILGQGPKLLIQFQNNGVVDDSQLPKDRFSAERLKGVDSTLKIQPAKLEDSAVYLCASSLTGAEQYFGPGTRLTVT.

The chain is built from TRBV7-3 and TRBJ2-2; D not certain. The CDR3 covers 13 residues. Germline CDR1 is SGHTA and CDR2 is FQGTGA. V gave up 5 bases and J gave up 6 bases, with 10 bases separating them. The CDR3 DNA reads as TGTGCCAGCAGCCCCACCGCTTCCGGGGAGCTGTTTTTT. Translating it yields CASSPTASGELFF.

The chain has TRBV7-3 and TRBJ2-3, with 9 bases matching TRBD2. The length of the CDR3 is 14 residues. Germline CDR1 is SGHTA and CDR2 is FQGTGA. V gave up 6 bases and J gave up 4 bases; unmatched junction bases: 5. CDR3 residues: CASSPGLAPDTQYF. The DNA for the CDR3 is TGTGCCAGCAGTCCGGGACTAGCCCCAGATACGCAGTATTTT.

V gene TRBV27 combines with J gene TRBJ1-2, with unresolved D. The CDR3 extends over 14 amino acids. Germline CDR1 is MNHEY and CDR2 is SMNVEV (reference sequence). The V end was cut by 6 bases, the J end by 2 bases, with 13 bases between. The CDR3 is CASRFGYRNYGYTF. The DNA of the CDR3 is TGTGCCAGCAGGTTTGGATACCGAAACTATGGCTACACCTTC.

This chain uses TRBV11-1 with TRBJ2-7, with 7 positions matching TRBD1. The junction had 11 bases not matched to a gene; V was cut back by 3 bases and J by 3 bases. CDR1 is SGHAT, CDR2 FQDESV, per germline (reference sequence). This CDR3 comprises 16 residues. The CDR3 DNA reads TGTGCCAGCAGCTTCTCCGGGACAGTTAAAATCTACGAGCAGTACTTC. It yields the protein CASSFSGTVKIYEQYF.

The CDR3 reads CASSRGADKTNYGYTF. CDR3 sequence (DNA): TGTGCCAGCAGCCGAGGGGCCGACAAAACTAACTATGGCTACACCTTC. The chain uses TRBV5-5 and TRBJ1-2; a possible D gene is TRBD1 (5 bases). The CDR3 sequence is 16 residues long. Trimming removed 4 bases from V and 0 bases from J, with 16 bases in between. Germline CDR1 is SGHKS and CDR2 is YYEKEE (reference sequence). Full variable domain (outside the CDR3, taken from reference TRBV5-5 and TRBJ1-2): DAGVTQSPTHLIKTRGQQVTLRCSPISGHKSVSWYQQVLGQGPQFIFQYYEKEERGRGNFPDRFSARQFPNYSSELNVNALLLGDSALYLCASSRGADKTNYGYTFGSGTRLTVV.